This is a list of T cell receptor beta chains from one sample in a study of regulatory T cells in long-lasting Graves disease. TCRdb called the multiplex PCR reads again in MiXCR, with one record for every CDR3 protein. The table includes 410,000 or so distinct CDR3 sequences, about 16% detected once. These data were likewise used in another study, on T cells in Graves' hyperthyroidism and ophthalmopathy.

The material sequenced was peripheral blood mononuclear cells (PBMCs), taken at new diagnosis, from a patient treated with antithyroid drugs. All receptors derive from a woman aged 30 to 39 with Graves disease. CDR3s include the opening cysteine and the closing phenylalanine or tryptophan. D genes are given only for firm matches. Some rows mark clone size as missing; the rest say once, few, many or name a class of expanded clone.

abundance	d_gene	j_gene	v_gene	CDR3nt	CDR3aa
many	NA	TRBJ2-1	TRBV30	TGTGCCTGGGGGGAGTGGGGGAATGAGCAGTTCTTC	CAWGEWGNEQFF
few	TRBD2	TRBJ2-5	TRBV7-3	TGTGCCAGCAGCTCCGGGACTAAACAAGAGACCCAGTACTTC	CASSSGTKQETQYF
few	NA	TRBJ1-1	TRBV10-1	TGCGCCAGCAGTTCGGACAGAGGTGACACTGAAGCTTTCTTT	CASSSDRGDTEAFF
many	NA	TRBJ2-2	TRBV12-3/TRBV12-4	TGTGCCAGCAACCAGGACCGGGATTGGGGGGAGCTGTTTTTT	CASNQDRDWGELFF
many	NA	TRBJ2-1	TRBV12-3/TRBV12-4	TGTGCCAGCAGCTCGACTAGGATCGGTGATGAGCAGTTCTTC	CASSSTRIGDEQFF
NA	TRBD2	TRBJ2-4	TRBV9	TGTGCCAGCAGCGTGGAGGGACTAGCGGATACCAAAAACATTCAGTACTTC	CASSVEGLADTKNIQYF
few	TRBD2	TRBJ2-3	TRBV5-4	TGTGCCAGCAGCTCGGGACTAGCGGGAGGAATGTGGTTTAAGCAGTATTTT	CASSSGLAGGMWFKQYF
many	NA	TRBJ2-2	TRBV7-2	TGTGCCAGCAGCTCCTATGGTCTGGGGCCGCTGCTGTTTTTT	CASSSYGLGPLLFF
many	NA	TRBJ2-7	TRBV28	TGTGCCAGCAGTGGGCTATGGGGCAGGGTAAACGAGCAGTACTTC	CASSGLWGRVNEQYF
NA	TRBD2	TRBJ2-7	TRBV3-1	TGTGCCAGCAGCCAAGAGGGATGGTCGGCGGGAGGTGCGGGAGAGCAGTACTTC	CASSQEGWSAGGAGEQYF
many	NA	TRBJ2-7	TRBV18	TGTGCCAGCTCACCGCCAGGGTTGCTCTACGAGCAGTACTTC	CASSPPGLLYEQYF
many	NA	TRBJ2-3	TRBV11-2	TGTGCCAGCAGCTTAGACGGGCGGACACCAAGCGATACGCAGTATTTT	CASSLDGRTPSDTQYF
many	TRBD1	TRBJ1-2	TRBV12-3/TRBV12-4	TGTGCCAGCAGTATCACCGGGACAGAGGCCAGCACCTTC	CASSITGTEASTF
NA	NA	TRBJ2-2	TRBV5-4	TGTGCCAGCAGCTTGGACAGTAGCTTACGAAGGGAGCTGTTTTTT	CASSLDSSLRRELFF
NA	NA	TRBJ2-5	TRBV7-9	TGTGCCAGCAGCCCTTGGGGCCAAGAGACCCAGTACTTC	CASSPWGQETQYF
many	TRBD1	TRBJ2-5	TRBV3-1	TGTGCCAGCAGCCAACCCTTGGCGGGCAGCACAAACAGGGGAGAGACCCAGTACTTC	CASSQPLAGSTNRGETQYF
many	NA	TRBJ1-2	TRBV6-1	TGTGCCAGCAGTGAACGCTTAGGTGGCTACACCTTC	CASSERLGGYTF
many	TRBD2	TRBJ2-3	TRBV20-1	TGCAGTGCTAGAGATCCACGGCGGGAGGGCACAGATACGCAGTATTTT	CSARDPRREGTDTQYF
few	NA	TRBJ2-3	TRBV6-2/TRBV6-3	TGTGCCAGCAGTTATCTGGGAGTGGATACGCAGTATTTT	CASSYLGVDTQYF
many	NA	TRBJ1-1	TRBV2	TGTGCCAGCAGCCCCGGGACACCGAACACTGAAGCTTTCTTT	CASSPGTPNTEAFF
few	NA	TRBJ1-2	TRBV12-3/TRBV12-4	TGTGCCAGCAGTTTATCTGGAGGTGGCGTAGGGAACCCTCGCGACTATGGCTACACCTTC	CASSLSGGGVGNPRDYGYTF
NA	NA	TRBJ2-2	TRBV7-9	TGTGCCAGCAGCTTAGATTCCCTATCTGCCGGGGAGCTGTTTTTT	CASSLDSLSAGELFF
NA	NA	TRBJ1-3	TRBV4-1	TGCGCCAGCAGCCAAGGGGCAAACAGGGTTCGGGCTGGAAACACCATATATTTT	CASSQGANRVRAGNTIYF
NA	NA	TRBJ2-7	TRBV30	TGTGCCTCCCTAGCCCTTGGGGGAGAGCAGTACTTC	CASLALGGEQYF
few	NA	TRBJ2-7	TRBV6-1	TGTGCCAGCAGAACCCGGGGAGGGACAACCTCCTACGAGCAGTACTTC	CASRTRGGTTSYEQYF
many	NA	TRBJ1-3	TRBV3-1	TGTGCCAGCAGCCAGGGGTTGGCAGGGTCGTCTGGAAACACCATATATTTT	CASSQGLAGSSGNTIYF
NA	NA	TRBJ1-4	TRBV5-4	TGTGCCAGCAGCTTTGACACCTTTAATGAAAAACTGTTTTTT	CASSFDTFNEKLFF
NA	NA	TRBJ1-3	TRBV3-1	TGTGCCAGCAGTCGGGATGGAAACACCATATATTTT	CASSRDGNTIYF
NA	NA	TRBJ1-4	TRBV10-2	TGCGCCAGCACTTCTTCGGAAGGCCTGTCCGAAAAACTGTTTTTT	CASTSSEGLSEKLFF
many	NA	TRBJ2-4	TRBV30	TGTGCCTGGAGCCGCTTTGGGGATCCACTAGCCAAAAACATTCAGTACTTC	CAWSRFGDPLAKNIQYF
many	TRBD2	TRBJ2-7	TRBV4-2	TGTGCCAGCAGCCAAGATTGGACTAGCGGGTCGTACGAGCAGTACTTC	CASSQDWTSGSYEQYF
NA	TRBD2	TRBJ2-3	TRBV3-1	TGTGCCAGCAGCCAAGCCCCCGGGACTAGCGGGAGAGGTTCAGATACGCAGTATTTT	CASSQAPGTSGRGSDTQYF
NA	NA	TRBJ2-3	TRBV19	TGTGCCAGTAGTATCCAGCGGCCCACAGATACGCAGTATTTT	CASSIQRPTDTQYF
few	NA	TRBJ1-3	TRBV12-3/TRBV12-4	TGTGCCAGCAGGACGGGTCCGAGCTCTGGAAACACCATATATTTT	CASRTGPSSGNTIYF
many	TRBD1	TRBJ2-7	TRBV20-1	TGCAGTGCTAGAGCGCCGAAACCGGGACAGGGGCCCTACGAGCAGTACTTC	CSARAPKPGQGPYEQYF
NA	NA	TRBJ1-3	TRBV20-1	TGCAGTGCTAGAGACCGGACTTCTGGAAACACCATATATTTT	CSARDRTSGNTIYF
many	NA	TRBJ2-3	TRBV18	TGTGCCAGCTCACCTGGGGCGGGAGATACGCAGTATTTT	CASSPGAGDTQYF
NA	NA	TRBJ2-1	TRBV2	TGTGCCAGCAGTGGCCGGACACGAACCGACAATGAGCAGTTCTTC	CASSGRTRTDNEQFF
NA	NA	TRBJ2-3	TRBV28	TGTGCCAGCAGCCCGTGGGAGAGCGGGACAGATACGCAGTATTTT	CASSPWESGTDTQYF
NA	NA	TRBJ2-7	TRBV4-1	TGCGCCAGCAGCCAAGATGAGACCTACGAGCAGTACTTC	CASSQDETYEQYF
many	NA	TRBJ2-3	TRBV20-1	TGCAGTGCTAGAGATGGCGGGATCACAGATACGCAGTATTTT	CSARDGGITDTQYF
many	NA	TRBJ1-1	TRBV13	TGTGCCAGCAGCGCGCCGTCCATGGTTGAAGCTTTCTTT	CASSAPSMVEAFF
few	NA	TRBJ1-5	TRBV12-3/TRBV12-4	TGTGCCAGCAGTTATGGGGGGAGCAATCAGCCCCAGCATTTT	CASSYGGSNQPQHF
few	NA	TRBJ2-1	TRBV7-2	TGTGCCAGCAGCTTAGGAGTGGGGTATGAGCAGTTCTTC	CASSLGVGYEQFF
many	NA	TRBJ2-5	TRBV30	TGTGCCTGGACAGGGGAAGAGACCCAGTACTTC	CAWTGEETQYF
NA	TRBD2	TRBJ2-2	TRBV5-5	TGTGCCAGCAGCAGACTAGCCACCGGGGAGCTGTTTTTT	CASSRLATGELFF
NA	NA	TRBJ1-3	TRBV4-2	TGTGCCAGCAGCCAAGATTGGGGGATTCAAGGGGGAAACACCATATATTTT	CASSQDWGIQGGNTIYF
many	NA	TRBJ2-7	TRBV11-1	TGTGCCAGCAGCTTAGGACGGACTTACGAGCAGTACTTC	CASSLGRTYEQYF
many	TRBD2	TRBJ2-2	TRBV10-3	TGTGCCATCAGATCTAGCGGGAGTACCGGGGAGCTGTTTTTT	CAIRSSGSTGELFF
NA	TRBD1	TRBJ2-7	TRBV6-1	TGTGCCTGCGGGGACAGGGAATTGTTCGAGCAGTACTTC	CACGDRELFEQYF
many	NA	TRBJ1-1	TRBV28	TGTGCCAGCAGTTTAGAGGGCCCCAGCTGGAACACTGAAGCTTTCTTT	CASSLEGPSWNTEAFF
NA	NA	TRBJ1-5	TRBV19	TGTGCCAGTAGCCAAAGGGGCCACAATCAGCCCCAGCATTTT	CASSQRGHNQPQHF
NA	NA	TRBJ1-6	TRBV18	TGTGCCAGCTCACCCGGGTTAAGTTCACCCCTCCACTTT	CASSPGLSSPLHF
few	NA	TRBJ2-4	TRBV18	TGTGCCAGCTCTCGGGACTCTCTAGCCAAAAACATTCAGTACTTC	CASSRDSLAKNIQYF
many	NA	TRBJ1-1	TRBV7-9	TGTGCCAGCAGCCTCGGTTTGGCTGAAGCTTTCTTT	CASSLGLAEAFF